The 12 T cell receptor beta chains below were found in one sample sequenced in a study of T-cell memory formation after mild COVID-19. TCRdb passed the 5' RACE reads through MiXCR, listing each CDR3 protein once. Among hundreds of thousands of distinct CDR3 sequences listed, roughly a sixth were seen once. The sample was PBMCs or a T cell subset sorted from them (not recorded which). Receptors originate from an adult woman who had mild COVID-19 (a few samples of this study predate the infection). Cell type and time point are not known.

Written as DNA, the CDR3 is TGTGCCAGCAGCGTACCCCTAGCGGGGGGCCAAGAGACCCAGTACTTC. Its translation: CASSVPLAGGQETQYF. The rearrangement links TRBV9 to TRBJ2-5; 11 bases agree with TRBD2. Germline V gene lookup returns CDR1 SGDLS and CDR2 YYNGEE. V lost 1 base and J lost 1; bases outside the gene matches: 3. This CDR3 is built from 16 residues.

Many counts were recorded for this clonotype. This chain connects TRBV15 to TRBJ2-3; 7 bases fit TRBD1. Germline V gives CDR1 LNHNV, CDR2 YYDKDF (reference sequence). Trimming at V came to 4 bases and at J to 3 bases, leaving 4 bases not matched to a gene. The CDR3 consists of 14 residues. CDR3 amino acids: CATSTRQGTDTQYF. The CDR3 DNA follows: TGTGCCACCAGCACCCGACAGGGAACAGATACGCAGTATTTT.

The gene calls are TRBV11-2 and TRBJ1-5; no clear D. Between the trimmed V and J ends, which lost 1 base and 7 bases, there was a span of 14 bases. Looked up from germline, CDR1 is SGHAT and CDR2 is FQNNGV. The length of the CDR3 is 15 residues. The CDR3 region is CASSLGSHPKQPQHF. As DNA, the CDR3 is TGTGCCAGCAGCTTAGGATCGCACCCCAAACAGCCCCAGCATTTT.

V gene TRBV10-3 combines with J gene TRBJ2-3, with 10 bases lining up with TRBD2. The V gene end was trimmed by 0 bases and the J gene end by 7 bases; junction bases not matched to a gene: 7. Germline V CDR1 and CDR2: ENHRY, SYGVKD. The CDR3 consists of 16 residues. The CDR3 protein is CAISESPSGSRNTQYF. The CDR3 nucleotides are TGTGCCATCAGTGAGTCGCCTAGCGGGAGTAGGAATACGCAGTATTTT.

This clonotype was seen many times. The chain is built from TRBV20-1 and TRBJ1-6, with unresolved D. There are 13 residues in the CDR3. V was cut by 0 bases and J by 8 bases, with 8 bases left in between. The germline gives CDR1 DFQATT, CDR2 SNEGSKA (reference sequence). As DNA, the CDR3 is TGCAGTGCTAGAGATAGGGCGGATTCACCCCTCCACTTT. This gives the protein CSARDRADSPLHF.

The chain links TRBV7-2 to TRBJ2-3; D might be TRBD1 or TRBD2, each matching 5 bases. Trimming took off 1 base at V and 4 bases at J, with 18 bases between the two ends. The CDR3 sequence is 17 residues long. CDR1 SGHTA and CDR2 FQGNSA come from the germline V gene. The CDR3 sequence is CASSLVPRAMGADTQYF. CDR3 DNA sequence: TGTGCCAGCAGCTTAGTACCCCGGGCAATGGGGGCAGATACGCAGTATTTT.

This clonotype was observed at least ten times. The rearrangement links TRBV18 to TRBJ2-1, with 8 bases aligning to TRBD2. The CDR3 loop spans 16 amino acids. J gave up 6 bases and V 3 bases, and 10 bases lay outside the gene matches. Germline assignment: CDR1 KGHSH and CDR2 LQKENI. CDR3 coding DNA: TGTGCCAGCTCACCGTTACTAGCGGCTCGTCGCAATGAGCAGTTCTTC. Translated: CASSPLLAARRNEQFF.

Many counts were recorded for this clonotype. DNA of the CDR3: TGTGCCAGCAGCTTGGGCGCGGGTGGCTACACCTTC. This sequence encodes CASSLGAGGYTF. This chain joins TRBV7-9 and TRBJ1-2; D is uncertain. The CDR3 spans 12 residues. CDR1 is SEHNR and CDR2 is FQNEAQ in the germline V gene (reference sequence). V lost 3 bases and J 7 bases, leaving 9 bases between the germline ends.

V usage is TRBV3-1 and J usage is TRBJ2-5, with 8 bases matching TRBD2. From germline, CDR1 is LGHDT and CDR2 YNNKEL (reference sequence). CDR3 length equals 17 residues. Unmatched junction bases numbered 12, after V lost 0 bases and J lost 6 bases. CDR3 residues: CASSQEASGRALKTQYF. For the CDR3, the DNA is TGTGCCAGCAGCCAAGAGGCTAGCGGGCGGGCATTGAAGACCCAGTACTTC.

This clonotype occurred a few times. The chain recombines TRBV13 with TRBJ2-6, with D possibly being TRBD2 (6 bases). Per germline, CDR1 PRHDT and CDR2 FYEKMQ (reference sequence). The V end was cut by 7 bases, the J end by 1 base, with 20 bases between. This CDR3 region has 18 residues. CDR3 loop: CASTLEVGGISGANVLTF. The CDR3 nucleotides are TGTGCCAGCACCCTCGAGGTTGGGGGGATATCTGGGGCCAACGTCCTGACTTTC. Together with reference TRBV13 and TRBJ2-6, the CDR3 gives the full variable domain: AAGVIQSPRHLIKEKRETATLKCYPIPRHDTVYWYQQGPGQDPQFLISFYEKMQSDKGSIPDRFSAQQFSDYHSELNMSSLELGDSALYFCASTLEVGGISGANVLTFGAGSRLTVL.

This clonotype was counted only a few times. The gene calls are TRBV6-6 and TRBJ2-4; maybe TRBD2 (5 bases). Trimming shortened V by 6 bases and J by 0 bases, and 15 bases separated the two germline ends. Germline loops: CDR1 MNHNY, CDR2 SVGAGI (reference sequence). This CDR3 comprises 16 residues. Here the CDR3 DNA reads TGTGCCAGCAGCGACCCGGGGAATCGAGCCAAAAACATTCAGTACTTC. This translates into CASSDPGNRAKNIQYF.

The table lists this clonotype with a few counts. The J gene is TRBJ2-3, the V gene TRBV27, with TRBD2 identical over 10 bases. CDR3 length: 16 residues. Germline CDR1 is MNHEY and CDR2 is SMNVEV (reference sequence). V trimming: 5 bases; J trimming: 2 bases; junction bases outside the gene matches: 7. The CDR3 region has the DNA TGTGCCAGCAGTGGCCTAGCGGGAGTGTCCACAGATACGCAGTATTTT. Translating it yields CASSGLAGVSTDTQYF.